These T cell receptor beta chains were read from a single sample in a study of blood T cell repertoires in COVID-19. Here immunoSEQ multiplex PCR was the method, and the copy in TCRdb shows in-frame clones only, minus some. Here the sample spans 100,000 to 120,000 clones, about 70% being singletons. Sequenced input: peripheral blood. The receptors come from a woman aged 60 to 75 with acute or convalescent COVID-19. Both conserved end residues are part of each CDR3. Fields, in order: clone size, V gene, D gene, J gene, CDR3 protein, CDR3 DNA. The D gene is left open where the match is weak. The size of a clone is reported for some rows only, either as once, few or many, or as a class for expanded clones.

abundance: -; v_gene: TRBV14; d_gene: TRBD1; j_gene: TRBJ2-5; CDR3aa: CASSQDWFTGGQETQYF; CDR3nt: TGTGCCAGCAGCCAAGATTGGTTTACAGGGGGGCAAGAGACCCAGTACTTC
abundance: -; v_gene: TRBV7-9; d_gene: -; j_gene: TRBJ1-6; CDR3aa: CATTGQSPNSPLHF; CDR3nt: TGTGCCACCACAGGACAGTCCCCGAATTCACCCCTCCACTTT
abundance: -; v_gene: TRBV19; d_gene: TRBD1; j_gene: TRBJ1-5; CDR3aa: CASRETGDQPQHF; CDR3nt: TGTGCCAGTAGAGAGACAGGGGATCAGCCCCAGCATTTT
abundance: -; v_gene: TRBV9; d_gene: -; j_gene: TRBJ1-6; CDR3aa: CASSPLDSNYSPLHF; CDR3nt: TGTGCCAGCAGCCCCTTGGACAGCAACTATTCACCCCTCCACTTT
abundance: -; v_gene: TRBV28; d_gene: TRBD1; j_gene: TRBJ1-1; CDR3aa: CASSLVFTSDTGATEAFF; CDR3nt: TGTGCCAGCAGTTTGGTCTTTACTTCCGATACAGGGGCCACTGAAGCTTTCTTT
abundance: -; v_gene: TRBV5-1; d_gene: -; j_gene: TRBJ1-1; CDR3aa: CASKTGMNTEAFF; CDR3nt: TGCGCCAGCAAGACAGGCATGAACACTGAAGCTTTCTTT
abundance: -; v_gene: TRBV2; d_gene: -; j_gene: TRBJ2-1; CDR3aa: CASNVAWEQFF; CDR3nt: TGTGCCAGCAACGTGGCATGGGAGCAGTTCTTC
abundance: -; v_gene: TRBV7-8; d_gene: TRBD1; j_gene: TRBJ1-5; CDR3aa: CASSQDRAGIYSNQPQHF; CDR3nt: TGTGCCAGCAGCCAGGACAGGGCGGGGATTTATAGCAATCAGCCCCAGCATTTT
abundance: -; v_gene: TRBV5-6; d_gene: TRBD1; j_gene: TRBJ2-5; CDR3aa: CASSLAGTEQETQYF; CDR3nt: TGTGCCAGCAGCTTGGCCGGGACAGAGCAAGAGACCCAGTACTTC
abundance: -; v_gene: TRBV7-6; d_gene: -; j_gene: TRBJ1-4; CDR3aa: CASSLEPGFNEKLFF; CDR3nt: TGTGCCAGCAGCTTAGAGCCGGGATTTAATGAAAAACTGTTTTTT
abundance: few; v_gene: TRBV11-2; d_gene: TRBD2; j_gene: TRBJ2-3; CDR3aa: CASSLRLAGVIDTQYF; CDR3nt: TGTGCCAGCAGCTTAAGACTAGCGGGGGTGATAGATACGCAGTATTTT
abundance: -; v_gene: TRBV6-1; d_gene: TRBD1; j_gene: TRBJ2-7; CDR3aa: CASSEGGTGRGEQYF; CDR3nt: TGTGCCAGCAGTGAAGGGGGGACAGGCAGGGGAGAGCAGTACTTC
abundance: few; v_gene: TRBV7-2; d_gene: -; j_gene: TRBJ2-2; CDR3aa: CASSPWTGNTGELFF; CDR3nt: TGTGCCAGCAGCCCTTGGACTGGGAACACCGGGGAGCTGTTTTTT
abundance: -; v_gene: TRBV2; d_gene: TRBD1; j_gene: TRBJ1-3; CDR3aa: CASKGQATSGNTIYF; CDR3nt: TGTGCCAGCAAGGGACAGGCGACCTCTGGAAACACCATATATTTT
abundance: -; v_gene: TRBV5-8; d_gene: -; j_gene: TRBJ1-3; CDR3aa: CASSPADSHSGNTIYF; CDR3nt: TGTGCCAGCAGCCCGGCCGACAGCCACTCTGGAAACACCATATATTTT
abundance: -; v_gene: TRBV7-3; d_gene: -; j_gene: TRBJ1-3; CDR3aa: CASSPGSGNTIYF; CDR3nt: TGTGCCAGCTCTCCCGGCTCTGGAAACACCATATATTTT
abundance: -; v_gene: TRBV6-5; d_gene: TRBD1; j_gene: TRBJ2-2; CDR3aa: CASGQGANTGELFF; CDR3nt: TGTGCCAGCGGACAGGGGGCGAACACCGGGGAGCTGTTTTTT
abundance: -; v_gene: TRBV11-1; d_gene: -; j_gene: TRBJ2-1; CDR3aa: CASSFYNEQFF; CDR3nt: TGTGCCAGCAGCTTCTATAATGAGCAGTTCTTC
abundance: -; v_gene: TRBV9; d_gene: -; j_gene: TRBJ2-7; CDR3aa: CASSVAPGLSYEQYF; CDR3nt: TGTGCCAGCAGCGTAGCCCCGGGACTGAGCTACGAGCAGTACTTC
abundance: -; v_gene: TRBV19; d_gene: -; j_gene: TRBJ1-4; CDR3aa: CASSSTFRGSGEKLFF; CDR3nt: TGTGCCAGTAGTTCGACGTTTCGGGGATCTGGGGAAAAACTGTTTTTT
abundance: -; v_gene: TRBV4-2; d_gene: -; j_gene: TRBJ1-1; CDR3aa: CASSVTESTEAFF; CDR3nt: TGTGCCAGCAGCGTGACGGAGAGCACTGAAGCTTTCTTT
abundance: -; v_gene: TRBV3-1/TRBV3-2; d_gene: TRBD1; j_gene: TRBJ1-5; CDR3aa: CASSRTGNQPQHF; CDR3nt: TGTGCCAGCAGCCGGACAGGTAATCAGCCCCAGCATTTT
abundance: -; v_gene: TRBV5-1; d_gene: -; j_gene: TRBJ1-2; CDR3aa: CASSPQGDRGYTF; CDR3nt: TGCGCCAGCAGCCCGCAGGGTGATCGTGGCTACACCTTC
abundance: few; v_gene: TRBV19; d_gene: TRBD1; j_gene: TRBJ2-1; CDR3aa: CASSIMTGFTEQFF; CDR3nt: TGTGCCAGTAGTATAATGACAGGGTTCACTGAGCAGTTCTTC
abundance: -; v_gene: TRBV5-1; d_gene: TRBD1; j_gene: TRBJ2-3; CDR3aa: CASSLVGQGSTQYF; CDR3nt: TGCGCCAGCAGCTTGGTCGGACAGGGGAGTACGCAGTATTTT
abundance: -; v_gene: TRBV28; d_gene: TRBD1; j_gene: TRBJ2-7; CDR3aa: CASRGQGGWGSYEQYF; CDR3nt: TGTGCCAGCAGAGGACAGGGTGGTTGGGGCAGTTACGAGCAGTACTTC
abundance: -; v_gene: TRBV5-1; d_gene: -; j_gene: TRBJ2-7; CDR3aa: CASNPGQGYEQYF; CDR3nt: TGCGCCAGCAACCCGGGGCAGGGGTACGAGCAGTACTTC
abundance: -; v_gene: TRBV19; d_gene: -; j_gene: TRBJ1-5; CDR3aa: CASKGGGNQPQHF; CDR3nt: TGTGCCAGTAAGGGGGGGGGAAATCAGCCCCAGCATTTT
abundance: -; v_gene: TRBV28; d_gene: -; j_gene: TRBJ1-2; CDR3aa: CASSLAGNYGYTF; CDR3nt: TGTGCCAGCAGTTTAGCGGGTAACTATGGCTACACCTTC
abundance: -; v_gene: TRBV28; d_gene: -; j_gene: TRBJ2-2; CDR3aa: CASSQLRGQTTGELFF; CDR3nt: TGTGCCAGCAGTCAACTCCGTGGGCAGACCACCGGGGAGCTGTTTTTT
abundance: -; v_gene: TRBV5-8; d_gene: -; j_gene: TRBJ1-1; CDR3aa: CASTHPQGGTEAFF; CDR3nt: TGTGCCAGCACCCATCCCCAGGGAGGGACTGAAGCTTTCTTT
abundance: -; v_gene: TRBV5-6; d_gene: -; j_gene: TRBJ2-7; CDR3aa: CASSLAGSPGTYEQYF; CDR3nt: TGTGCCAGCAGCTTGGCCGGCAGTCCAGGAACTTACGAGCAGTACTTC
abundance: once; v_gene: TRBV28; d_gene: TRBD1; j_gene: TRBJ1-2; CDR3aa: CASSTRTGVFGYGYTF; CDR3nt: TGTGCCAGCAGTACAAGGACAGGGGTCTTCGGCTATGGCTACACCTTC